A selection of T cell receptor beta chains follows, all from one sample in a study of regulatory T cells in long-lasting Graves disease. MiXCR was run by TCRdb on the multiplex PCR reads, yielding one entry per CDR3 protein. The repertoire includes hundreds of thousands of distinct CDR3 sequences, 15% to 20% of them detected once, and around 12% sits in the top ten. The sample was also linked to a second study, of T cells in Graves' hyperthyroidism and ophthalmopathy.

The specimen comprised peripheral blood mononuclear cells (PBMCs), sampled at new diagnosis, from a patient treated with antithyroid drugs. Receptors were obtained from a man younger than 35 with Graves disease. The CDR3 runs from the conserved cysteine through the conserved F or W. Fields, in order: D gene, clone size, V gene, J gene, CDR3 protein, CDR3 DNA. A D gene is named only where the DNA matches it firmly. Clone size is shown for a subset of rows, as once, few, many or a class of expanded clone.

TRBD2	NA	TRBV5-1	TRBJ2-2	CASRTSGSPGELFF	TGCGCCAGCAGGACTAGCGGGAGTCCCGGGGAGCTGTTTTTT
NA	many	TRBV27	TRBJ1-5	CASSLIGHNQPQHF	TGTGCCAGCAGTTTGATCGGGCATAATCAGCCCCAGCATTTT
TRBD2	NA	TRBV7-2	TRBJ2-1	CASSLEATSGRGNEQFF	TGTGCCAGCAGCTTAGAGGCGACTAGCGGGAGGGGTAATGAGCAGTTCTTC
TRBD2	NA	TRBV7-3	TRBJ2-2	CASSLTVTSGIGTGELFF	TGTGCCAGCAGCTTAACGGTGACTAGCGGGATTGGAACCGGGGAGCTGTTTTTT
TRBD1	few	TRBV5-1	TRBJ2-5	CASSQGTGGTQETQYF	TGCGCCAGCAGCCAGGGGACAGGGGGGACACAAGAGACCCAGTACTTC
NA	NA	TRBV30	TRBJ1-3	CAWSIGRQFSGNTIYF	TGTGCCTGGAGTATAGGACGTCAGTTCTCTGGAAACACCATATATTTT
TRBD1	NA	TRBV25-1	TRBJ1-2	CASRLGIPSLGGDYGYTF	TGTGCCAGCCGTCTAGGGATACCGTCGCTAGGGGGCGACTATGGCTACACCTTC
NA	few	TRBV5-1	TRBJ2-5	CASSLQFRGRETQYF	TGCGCCAGCAGCTTGCAGTTCCGAGGGCGGGAGACCCAGTACTTC
NA	many	TRBV5-1	TRBJ2-1	CASSLWGGNEQFF	TGCGCCAGCAGCTTATGGGGCGGGAATGAGCAGTTCTTC
NA	NA	TRBV3-1	TRBJ2-7	CASSRRRDLYEQYF	TGTGCCAGCAGCCGCAGGCGGGATCTCTACGAGCAGTACTTC